This T cell receptor (beta chain) was found in a study of CD8+ T cells in alopecia areata. Findings and caveats of the study: Researchers report lesional scalp, most notably alopecia totalis/universalis, outstripped normal scalp in clonality.

cDNA prepared by RNA extraction and subsequent reverse transcription served as the template for sequencing. Assay: immunoSEQ multiplex PCR; the TCRdb copy retains only in-frame clones and omits some. Here the sample spans over 150,000 clones, about 60% being singletons. The treatment is: oral pan-JAK inhibitor, 5-10 mg twice daily. It was from alopecia areata patients that lesional scalp punch biopsies and peripheral blood were collected. Sorting separated CD4+ and CD8+ T cells out of PBMCs. Trimming took 9 bases from V and 7 from J; bases not matched to a gene: 6. This CDR3 region has 11 residues. The V gene's germline CDR1 is SGHNT and CDR2 YYREEE (reference sequence). Worth noting for this clone: Its matching antigen is unknown.

The TCR originated in a human donor with alopecia areata. The chain carries TRBV5-4 and TRBJ1-1, with TRBD1 matching over 7 bases. The sample in question was CD4+ T cells sorted from blood, obtained at week 24, from a patient treated with tofacitinib. CDR3 region: CATGRDSEAFF. CDR3 nucleotide sequence: TGTGCCACCGGGAGGGACAGTGAAGCTTTCTTT.